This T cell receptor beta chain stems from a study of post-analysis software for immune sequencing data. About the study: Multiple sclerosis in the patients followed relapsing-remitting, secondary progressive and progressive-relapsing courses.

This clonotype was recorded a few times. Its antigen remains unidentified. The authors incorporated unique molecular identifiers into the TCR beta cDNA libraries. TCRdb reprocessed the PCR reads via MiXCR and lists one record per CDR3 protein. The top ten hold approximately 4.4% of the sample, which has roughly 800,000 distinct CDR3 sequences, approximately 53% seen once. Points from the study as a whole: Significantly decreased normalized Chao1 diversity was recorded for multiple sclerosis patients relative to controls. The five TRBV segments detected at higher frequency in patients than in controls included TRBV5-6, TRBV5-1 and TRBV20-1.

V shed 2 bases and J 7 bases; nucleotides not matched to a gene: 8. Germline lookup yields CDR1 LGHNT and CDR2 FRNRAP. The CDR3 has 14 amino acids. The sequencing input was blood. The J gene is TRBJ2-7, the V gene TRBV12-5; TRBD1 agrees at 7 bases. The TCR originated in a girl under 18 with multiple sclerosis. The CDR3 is CASGLITGVGEQYF. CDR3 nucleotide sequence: TGTGCTAGTGGTTTGATAACAGGGGTCGGGGAGCAGTACTTC.